The count of the clone carrying this TCR beta chain is one. The antigen remains undetermined. After removal of 2 bases from V and 6 bases from J, the junction contained 6 bases not matched to a gene. Per the germline V gene, CDR1 is LGHDT and CDR2 is YNNKEL (reference sequence). This CDR3 contains 15 residues. The entry originates in a study of T cell responses to AZD1222 COVID-19 vaccine. The study, taken as a whole, reports: Donors were mostly white British, more females; clonal diversity possibly underestimated. The number of AZD1222 recipients seropositive at baseline was only five to seven.

Sequencing used immunoSEQ multiplex PCR; TCRdb keeps in-frame clones, though not all of them. The repertoire consists of about 150,000 clones, with over 90% occurring once and the leading ten covering about 1.4%. The sample here was peripheral blood, taken 28 days after the second AZD1222 dose. The rearrangement links TRBV3-1 (or the pseudogene TRBV3-2) to TRBJ2-1, with 8 bases that match TRBD2. The origin of this receptor is an adult who received the AZD1222 COVID-19 vaccine. The CDR3 DNA sequence: TGTGCCAGCAGCCAAACGGGGGGGTTCTCCAATGAGCAGTTCTTC. Its translation: CASSQTGGFSNEQFF.